The rows below give T cell receptor beta chains drawn from one sample of a study of T cell responses to AZD1222 COVID-19 vaccine. Data came from immunoSEQ multiplex PCR; TCRdb stores just in-frame clones and leaves some out. This repertoire shows some 120,000 clones, 93% found once; its top ten account for 3.1%. Sequencing was performed on peripheral blood, taken on day 0 of AZD1222 vaccination. Receptors were obtained from an adult in good health. CDR3s include the opening cysteine and the closing phenylalanine or tryptophan.

>14|TRBV9
CASTRDSSYNEQFF
>16|TRBV6-5
CASSYSQGAVVYEQYF
>14|TRBV6-1
CASSEWDRNQPQHF
>13|TRBV27
CASRGTVNTEAFF
>15|TRBV5-1
CASSVGQGGASPLHF
>13|TRBV19
CASNQGGNSPLHF
>13|TRBV6-5
CASRRQPNTEAFF
>14|TRBV29-1
CSVDGAPGPDGYTF
>16|TRBV7-9
CASSSTGDALDQPQHF
>12|TRBV28
CASGENTGELFF
>14|TRBV6-5
CASSPERDTDTQYF
>18|TRBV15
CATSRDWTGGLLLYGYTF
>12|TRBV12-1
CARDVPHNEQFF
>14|TRBV7-2
CASSLERNYYEQYF
>13|TRBV27
CASSPGFTGELFF
>15|TRBV5-5
CASRDYRGREETQYF
>13|TRBV25-1
CASKDSEASPLHF
>15|TRBV5-1
CASSLGGLTNTEAFF
>17|TRBV5-1
CASSLGGTATANYGYTF
>15|TRBV12-5
CASGLGPSLYNEQFF
>16|TRBV2
CASSEVQGVSGNTIYF
>13|TRBV28
CASSYRDFGELFF
>15|TRBV28
CASSFSGTGGLGYTF
>15|TRBV15
CATSRGSGSTDTQYF
>13|TRBV11-2
CASSLERGGELFF
>14|TRBV25-1
CASRRTSDADTQYF
>13|TRBV7-9
CASSLGVGETQYF
>15|TRBV7-8
CASSTRRYSGNTIYF
>14|TRBV30
CAWMRGIGNTEAFF
>15|TRBV5-4
CASSLGGIPYYGYTF
>16|TRBV11-1
CASSMGTASSYNEQFF
>13|TRBV6-2/TRBV6-3
CASSYGGRVEAFF
>17|TRBV13
CASSLGLSQVPIYGYTF
>14|TRBV19
CASSISTATYEQYF
>15|TRBV27
CASSLSSYSNQPQHF
>15|TRBV4-2
CASRPQDRTNTEAFF
>17|TRBV15
CATSTRLAGGPGNEQFF
>14|TRBV6-2/TRBV6-3
CASSLSGRGGEQFF
>14|TRBV28
CASSLGTSNSPLHF
>14|TRBV28
CASSLGGQGGGYTF